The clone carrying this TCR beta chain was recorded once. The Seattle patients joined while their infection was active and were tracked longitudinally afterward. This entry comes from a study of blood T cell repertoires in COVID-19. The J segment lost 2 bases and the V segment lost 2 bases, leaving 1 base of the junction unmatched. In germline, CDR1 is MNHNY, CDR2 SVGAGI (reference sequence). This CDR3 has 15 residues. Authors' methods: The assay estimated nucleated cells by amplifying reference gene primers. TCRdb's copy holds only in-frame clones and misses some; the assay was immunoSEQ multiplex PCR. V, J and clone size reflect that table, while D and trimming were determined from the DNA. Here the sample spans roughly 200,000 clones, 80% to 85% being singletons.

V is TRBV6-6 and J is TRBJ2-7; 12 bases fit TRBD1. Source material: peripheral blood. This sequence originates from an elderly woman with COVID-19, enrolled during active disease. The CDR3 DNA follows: TGTGCCAGCAGTTACGGGACAGGGGGCCCCTACGAGCAGTACTTC. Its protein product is CASSYGTGGPYEQYF.